The T cell receptor (beta chain) under discussion was sequenced for a study of early stage breast cancer tumors. Study results and caveats: Tumor and normal breast were distinguished via blood comparison in about 90% of the 16 patients.

There are a few counts of this clone. Its specificity is not known. The germline gives CDR1 LGHNA, CDR2 YSLEER. The CDR3 has 16 residues. V lost 0 bases and J lost 6, with 15 bases in between. Assay used: immunoSEQ multiplex PCR; TCRdb lists only in-frame clones, some missing. The sample holds 25,000 to 30,000 clones, around three fifths seen once. The rearrangement links TRBV4-3 to TRBJ2-4; no reliable D call. Sample: breast tumor tissue. The TCR originated in a person aged 45 to 59 with breast cancer. This chain's CDR3 is CASSQDLYSPINIQYF. CDR3 DNA sequence: TGCGCCAGCAGCCAAGATCTATATAGCCCGATAAACATTCAGTACTTC.